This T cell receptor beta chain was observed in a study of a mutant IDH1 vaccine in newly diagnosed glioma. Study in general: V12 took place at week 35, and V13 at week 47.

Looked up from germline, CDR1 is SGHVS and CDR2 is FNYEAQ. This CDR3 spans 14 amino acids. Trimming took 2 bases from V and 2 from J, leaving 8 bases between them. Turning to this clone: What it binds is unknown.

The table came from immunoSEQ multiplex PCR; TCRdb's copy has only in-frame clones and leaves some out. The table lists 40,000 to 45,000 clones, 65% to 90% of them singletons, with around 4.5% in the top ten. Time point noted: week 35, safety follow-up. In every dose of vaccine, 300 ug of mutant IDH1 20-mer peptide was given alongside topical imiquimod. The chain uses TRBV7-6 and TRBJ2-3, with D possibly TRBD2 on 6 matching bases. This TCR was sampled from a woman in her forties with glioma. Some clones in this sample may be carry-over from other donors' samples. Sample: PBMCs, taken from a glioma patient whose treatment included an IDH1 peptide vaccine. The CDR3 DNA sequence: TGTGCCAGCAGCTTAACGGGGGACACAGATACGCAGTATTTT. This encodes CASSLTGDTDTQYF.